Listed below are T cell receptor beta chains from one sample, sequenced in a study of blood T cell repertoires in COVID-19. Using immunoSEQ multiplex PCR, the repertoire was profiled, and TCRdb retains in-frame clones only, with some absent. The data hold approximately 78,000 clones, with roughly 92% observed a single time. Source material: peripheral blood. Receptor source: a man between 50 and 59 years old with COVID-19, enrolled during active disease. CDR3s include the opening cysteine and the closing phenylalanine or tryptophan. D genes are given only for firm matches. Not all rows give a size; the values are once, few, many and, for expanded clones, a class.

j_call: TRBJ2-3
v_call: TRBV20-1
d_call: -
clone_size: -
cdr3_aa: CSASVGAFATDTQYF
cdr3_nt: TGCAGTGCTAGTGTGGGGGCTTTTGCCACAGATACGCAGTATTTT

j_call: TRBJ2-5
v_call: TRBV3-1/TRBV3-2
d_call: TRBD2
clone_size: -
cdr3_aa: CASSQDRWREGETQYF
cdr3_nt: TGTGCCAGCAGCCAAGATCGGTGGCGGGAGGGAGAGACCCAGTACTTC

j_call: TRBJ1-1
v_call: TRBV28
d_call: -
clone_size: once
cdr3_aa: CASSNPRPRGLAEAFF
cdr3_nt: TGTGCCAGCAGTAACCCGCGACCCCGGGGGTTAGCTGAAGCTTTCTTT

j_call: TRBJ2-5
v_call: TRBV9
d_call: -
clone_size: -
cdr3_aa: CASSHSNAETQYF
cdr3_nt: TGTGCCAGCAGCCACAGTAACGCGGAGACCCAGTACTTC

j_call: TRBJ1-1
v_call: TRBV5-1
d_call: TRBD1
clone_size: -
cdr3_aa: CASSSETGGLAFF
cdr3_nt: TGCGCCAGCAGCTCTGAGACAGGGGGCTTGGCTTTCTTT

j_call: TRBJ2-1
v_call: TRBV18
d_call: TRBD1
clone_size: -
cdr3_aa: CASSPWDRVNEQFF
cdr3_nt: TGTGCCAGCTCACCCTGGGACAGGGTCAATGAGCAGTTCTTC

j_call: TRBJ2-3
v_call: TRBV25-1
d_call: TRBD2
clone_size: -
cdr3_aa: CASSEIAGGGTDTQYF
cdr3_nt: TGTGCCAGCAGTGAAATAGCGGGAGGGGGCACAGATACGCAGTATTTT

j_call: TRBJ1-2
v_call: TRBV6-6
d_call: -
clone_size: -
cdr3_aa: CASAQGGYGYTF
cdr3_nt: TGTGCCAGCGCTCAGGGAGGCTATGGCTACACCTTC

j_call: TRBJ1-1
v_call: TRBV24-1
d_call: TRBD1
clone_size: -
cdr3_aa: CATSHGQGVDTEAFF
cdr3_nt: TGTGCCACCAGTCACGGACAGGGCGTGGACACTGAAGCTTTCTTT

j_call: TRBJ1-5
v_call: TRBV6-2/TRBV6-3
d_call: -
clone_size: -
cdr3_aa: CASSYSTLSLFSNQPQHF
cdr3_nt: TGTGCCAGCAGTTACTCCACTTTAAGCCTGTTTAGCAATCAGCCCCAGCATTTT

j_call: TRBJ2-7
v_call: TRBV6-4
d_call: -
clone_size: -
cdr3_aa: CASSDGPAGYEQYF
cdr3_nt: TGTGCCAGCAGTGACGGCCCTGCGGGGTACGAGCAGTACTTC

j_call: TRBJ2-2
v_call: TRBV14
d_call: TRBD2
clone_size: few
cdr3_aa: CASSRLLAGGTGELFF
cdr3_nt: TGTGCCAGCAGCCGACTACTAGCGGGAGGGACCGGGGAGCTGTTTTTT

j_call: TRBJ1-6
v_call: TRBV10-3
d_call: -
clone_size: -
cdr3_aa: CAARVSYNSPLHF
cdr3_nt: TGTGCCGCCAGGGTTTCCTATAATTCACCCCTCCACTTT

j_call: TRBJ1-5
v_call: TRBV6-6
d_call: TRBD1
clone_size: -
cdr3_aa: CASSGQGRQQPQHF
cdr3_nt: TGTGCCAGCAGTGGACAGGGGCGGCAACAGCCCCAGCATTTT

j_call: TRBJ2-3
v_call: TRBV9
d_call: TRBD2
clone_size: -
cdr3_aa: CASSVGLAGGPFLDTQYF
cdr3_nt: TGTGCCAGCAGCGTAGGGCTAGCGGGAGGGCCTTTTTTGGATACGCAGTATTTT

j_call: TRBJ1-4
v_call: TRBV29-1
d_call: -
clone_size: few
cdr3_aa: CSVESGRGEKLFF
cdr3_nt: TGCAGCGTTGAATCAGGGCGGGGGGAAAAACTGTTTTTT

j_call: TRBJ1-6
v_call: TRBV6-2/TRBV6-3
d_call: -
clone_size: -
cdr3_aa: CASSYGRYNSPLHF
cdr3_nt: TGTGCCAGCAGTTACGGGAGATATAATTCACCCCTCCACTTT

j_call: TRBJ1-2
v_call: TRBV5-4
d_call: -
clone_size: -
cdr3_aa: CASSLFQGVYNGYTF
cdr3_nt: TGTGCCAGCAGCTTGTTCCAGGGTGTGTATAATGGCTACACCTTC

j_call: TRBJ1-2
v_call: TRBV19
d_call: TRBD1
clone_size: -
cdr3_aa: CASRARDRGHGGYTF
cdr3_nt: TGTGCCAGTAGAGCCCGGGACAGGGGGCATGGGGGCTACACCTTC

j_call: TRBJ2-2
v_call: TRBV28
d_call: TRBD1
clone_size: -
cdr3_aa: CASSWGTGTGELFF
cdr3_nt: TGTGCCAGCAGTTGGGGGACAGGGACCGGGGAGCTGTTTTTT

j_call: TRBJ2-3
v_call: TRBV3-1/TRBV3-2
d_call: TRBD2
clone_size: -
cdr3_aa: CASSPLAGEDTQYF
cdr3_nt: TGTGCCAGCAGCCCCCTAGCGGGAGAGGATACGCAGTATTTT

j_call: TRBJ2-3
v_call: TRBV9
d_call: TRBD2
clone_size: -
cdr3_aa: CASSLTSDRTDTQYF
cdr3_nt: TGTGCCAGCAGCTTGACTAGCGACCGCACAGATACGCAGTATTTT

j_call: TRBJ2-1
v_call: TRBV19
d_call: -
clone_size: -
cdr3_aa: CASSPPVGRLVYNEQFF
cdr3_nt: TGTGCCAGTAGTCCCCCGGTTGGGAGATTGGTCTACAATGAGCAGTTCTTC

j_call: TRBJ2-7
v_call: TRBV11-2
d_call: -
clone_size: -
cdr3_aa: CASRGASYEQYF
cdr3_nt: TGTGCCAGCCGGGGGGCCAGCTACGAGCAGTACTTC

j_call: TRBJ1-4
v_call: TRBV7-9
d_call: TRBD1
clone_size: -
cdr3_aa: CASSRWGQSVGEEKLFF
cdr3_nt: TGTGCCAGCAGCCGATGGGGACAGTCCGTTGGGGAGGAAAAACTGTTTTTT

j_call: TRBJ1-1
v_call: TRBV28
d_call: -
clone_size: once
cdr3_aa: CASSRYTEAFF
cdr3_nt: TGTGCCAGCAGCCGTTACACTGAAGCTTTCTTT

j_call: TRBJ2-2
v_call: TRBV7-4
d_call: -
clone_size: -
cdr3_aa: CASSSLPRVTGELFF
cdr3_nt: TGTGCCAGCAGCTCCCTCCCGCGGGTTACCGGGGAGCTGTTTTTT

j_call: TRBJ2-2
v_call: TRBV7-2
d_call: TRBD2
clone_size: -
cdr3_aa: CASSLRPAGGSTGELFF
cdr3_nt: TGTGCCAGCAGCTTAAGGCCGGCGGGAGGTTCCACCGGGGAGCTGTTTTTT

j_call: TRBJ2-7
v_call: TRBV7-8
d_call: -
clone_size: -
cdr3_aa: CASSLGGPGVSYEQYF
cdr3_nt: TGTGCCAGCAGCTTAGGGGGGCCAGGCGTCTCCTACGAGCAGTACTTC

j_call: TRBJ2-5
v_call: TRBV9
d_call: -
clone_size: -
cdr3_aa: CASSVGGGETQYF
cdr3_nt: TGTGCCAGCAGCGTGGGTGGCGGGGAGACCCAGTACTTC

j_call: TRBJ2-1
v_call: TRBV4-3
d_call: TRBD2
clone_size: -
cdr3_aa: CASSQDTLAGVYNEQFF
cdr3_nt: TGCGCCAGCAGCCAAGACACGCTAGCGGGAGTTTACAATGAGCAGTTCTTC

j_call: TRBJ2-1
v_call: TRBV21-1
d_call: -
clone_size: -
cdr3_aa: CASSKAAREYNEQFF
cdr3_nt: TGTGCCAGCAGCAAAGCAGCCAGGGAATACAATGAGCAGTTCTTC

j_call: TRBJ1-4
v_call: TRBV19
d_call: TRBD1
clone_size: -
cdr3_aa: CASSPGTALNEKLFF
cdr3_nt: TGTGCCAGTAGTCCAGGGACAGCACTGAATGAAAAACTGTTTTTT

j_call: TRBJ2-5
v_call: TRBV19
d_call: -
clone_size: -
cdr3_aa: CASSIAAAETQYF
cdr3_nt: TGTGCCAGTAGTATCGCGGCAGCTGAGACCCAGTACTTC

j_call: TRBJ1-1
v_call: TRBV5-8
d_call: -
clone_size: -
cdr3_aa: CASSLERGRRTNTEAFF
cdr3_nt: TGTGCCAGCAGCTTGGAGCGGGGGCGCAGAACGAACACTGAAGCTTTCTTT

j_call: TRBJ1-5
v_call: TRBV6-1
d_call: -
clone_size: -
cdr3_aa: CASSEQRGVFYF
cdr3_nt: TGTGCCAGCAGTGAACAGCGGGGGGTATTCTATTTT

j_call: TRBJ1-4
v_call: TRBV9
d_call: TRBD1
clone_size: -
cdr3_aa: CASSVHGTGEEKLFF
cdr3_nt: TGTGCCAGCAGCGTTCACGGGACAGGGGAAGAAAAACTGTTTTTT

j_call: TRBJ2-7
v_call: TRBV27
d_call: TRBD1
clone_size: -
cdr3_aa: CASSPQGAINEQYF
cdr3_nt: TGTGCCAGCAGTCCGCAGGGGGCAATAAACGAGCAGTACTTC

j_call: TRBJ1-1
v_call: TRBV6-5
d_call: -
clone_size: few
cdr3_aa: CASRRGVKTEAFF
cdr3_nt: TGTGCCAGCCGCCGGGGGGTGAAAACTGAAGCTTTCTTT

j_call: TRBJ2-3
v_call: TRBV5-5
d_call: TRBD1
clone_size: -
cdr3_aa: CASSFDTGVTTDTQYF
cdr3_nt: TGTGCCAGCAGCTTTGATACAGGGGTCACCACAGATACGCAGTATTTT

j_call: TRBJ1-5
v_call: TRBV2
d_call: TRBD1
clone_size: -
cdr3_aa: CASGSPDRVGNQPQHF
cdr3_nt: TGTGCCAGCGGCAGCCCAGACAGGGTGGGCAATCAGCCCCAGCATTTT

j_call: TRBJ2-1
v_call: TRBV10-3
d_call: TRBD2
clone_size: once
cdr3_aa: CAISDPSGRAEEQFF
cdr3_nt: TGTGCCATCAGTGACCCTAGCGGGAGGGCCGAAGAGCAGTTCTTC

j_call: TRBJ2-5
v_call: TRBV6-2/TRBV6-3
d_call: -
clone_size: -
cdr3_aa: CASSYSAGGLQETQYF
cdr3_nt: TGTGCCAGCAGTTACTCGGCAGGGGGGCTCCAAGAGACCCAGTACTTC

j_call: TRBJ2-3
v_call: TRBV4-3
d_call: TRBD1
clone_size: -
cdr3_aa: CASSQATGGATDTQYF
cdr3_nt: TGCGCCAGCAGCCAAGCTACAGGGGGCGCCACAGATACGCAGTATTTT

j_call: TRBJ1-4
v_call: TRBV11-2
d_call: TRBD1
clone_size: -
cdr3_aa: CASSLGAGGVEKLFF
cdr3_nt: TGTGCCAGCAGCTTAGGCGCAGGGGGCGTTGAAAAACTGTTTTTT

j_call: TRBJ2-3
v_call: TRBV4-1
d_call: TRBD2
clone_size: -
cdr3_aa: CASSHSGDLTDTQYF
cdr3_nt: TGCGCCAGCAGCCACAGCGGGGACTTGACAGATACGCAGTATTTT

j_call: TRBJ2-1
v_call: TRBV19
d_call: TRBD2
clone_size: -
cdr3_aa: CASSTFASGRGEQFF
cdr3_nt: TGTGCCAGTAGTACTTTCGCTAGCGGGAGAGGTGAGCAGTTCTTC

j_call: TRBJ1-4
v_call: TRBV24-1
d_call: TRBD1
clone_size: -
cdr3_aa: CATSDSGQGSDEKLFF
cdr3_nt: TGTGCCACCAGTGACTCTGGACAGGGGTCAGATGAAAAACTGTTTTTT

j_call: TRBJ2-5
v_call: TRBV6-5
d_call: -
clone_size: -
cdr3_aa: CASSLPANQETQYF
cdr3_nt: TGTGCCAGCAGTTTACCAGCGAACCAAGAGACCCAGTACTTC

j_call: TRBJ1-2
v_call: TRBV5-4
d_call: TRBD1
clone_size: -
cdr3_aa: CASSRTGTYGYTF
cdr3_nt: TGTGCCAGCAGCAGGACAGGGACGTATGGCTACACCTTC